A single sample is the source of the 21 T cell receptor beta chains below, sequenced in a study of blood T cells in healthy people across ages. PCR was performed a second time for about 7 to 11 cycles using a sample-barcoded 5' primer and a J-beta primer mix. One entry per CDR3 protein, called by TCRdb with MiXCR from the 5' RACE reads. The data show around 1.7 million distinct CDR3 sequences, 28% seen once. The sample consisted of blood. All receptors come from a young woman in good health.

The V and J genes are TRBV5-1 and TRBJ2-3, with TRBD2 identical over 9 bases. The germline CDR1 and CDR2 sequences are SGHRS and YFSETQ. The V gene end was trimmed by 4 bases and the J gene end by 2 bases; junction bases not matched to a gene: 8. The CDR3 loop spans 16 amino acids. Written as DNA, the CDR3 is TGCGCCAGCAGCATGGGACTAGCAGAATTCACAGATACGCAGTATTTT. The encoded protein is CASSMGLAEFTDTQYF.

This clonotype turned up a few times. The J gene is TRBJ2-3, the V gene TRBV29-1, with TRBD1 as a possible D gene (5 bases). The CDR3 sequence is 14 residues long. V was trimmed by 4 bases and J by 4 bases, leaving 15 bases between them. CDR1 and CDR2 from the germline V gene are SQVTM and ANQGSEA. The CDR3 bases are TGCAGCGTTGCAGATACAGGAACCGCAGATACGCAGTATTTT. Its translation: CSVADTGTADTQYF.

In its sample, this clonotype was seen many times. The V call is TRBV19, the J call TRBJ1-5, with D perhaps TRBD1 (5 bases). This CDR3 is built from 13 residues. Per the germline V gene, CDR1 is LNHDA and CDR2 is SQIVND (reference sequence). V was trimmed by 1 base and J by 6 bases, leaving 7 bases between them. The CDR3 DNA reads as TGTGCCAGTAGTATAGCAGGGCGTCAGCCCCAGCATTTT. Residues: CASSIAGRQPQHF.

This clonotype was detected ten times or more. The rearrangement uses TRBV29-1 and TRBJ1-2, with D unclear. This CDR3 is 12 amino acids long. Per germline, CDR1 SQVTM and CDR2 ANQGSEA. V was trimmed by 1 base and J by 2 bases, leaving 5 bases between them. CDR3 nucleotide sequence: TGCAGCGTTGAAGCGGGAAACTATGGCTACACCTTC. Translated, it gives CSVEAGNYGYTF.

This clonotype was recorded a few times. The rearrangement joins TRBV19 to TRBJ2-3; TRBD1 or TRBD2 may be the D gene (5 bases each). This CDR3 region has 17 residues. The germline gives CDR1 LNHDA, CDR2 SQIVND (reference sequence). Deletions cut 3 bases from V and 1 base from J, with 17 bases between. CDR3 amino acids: CASSMLRGVGRTDTQYF. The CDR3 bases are TGTGCCAGTAGTATGCTTCGGGGAGTGGGGCGCACAGATACGCAGTATTTT.

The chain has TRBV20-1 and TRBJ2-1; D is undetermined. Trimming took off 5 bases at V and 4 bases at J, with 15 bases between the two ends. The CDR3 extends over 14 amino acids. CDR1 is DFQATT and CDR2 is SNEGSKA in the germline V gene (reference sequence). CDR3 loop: CSAPAKPQYNEQFF. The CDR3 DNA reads TGCAGTGCTCCGGCCAAACCTCAATACAATGAGCAGTTCTTC.

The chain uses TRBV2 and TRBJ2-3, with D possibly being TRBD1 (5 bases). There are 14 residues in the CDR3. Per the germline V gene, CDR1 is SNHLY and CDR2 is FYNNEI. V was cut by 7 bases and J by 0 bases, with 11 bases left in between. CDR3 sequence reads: CASTRGWSTDTQYF. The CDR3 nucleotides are TGTGCCAGCACAAGGGGTTGGAGCACAGATACGCAGTATTTT.

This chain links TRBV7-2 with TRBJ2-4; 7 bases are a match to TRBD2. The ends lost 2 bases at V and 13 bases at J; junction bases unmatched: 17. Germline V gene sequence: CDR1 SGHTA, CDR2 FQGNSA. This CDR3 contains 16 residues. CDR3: CASSLMGAGVTNEQYF. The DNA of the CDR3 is TGTGCCAGCAGCTTAATGGGCGCGGGAGTTACAAATGAGCAGTACTTC.

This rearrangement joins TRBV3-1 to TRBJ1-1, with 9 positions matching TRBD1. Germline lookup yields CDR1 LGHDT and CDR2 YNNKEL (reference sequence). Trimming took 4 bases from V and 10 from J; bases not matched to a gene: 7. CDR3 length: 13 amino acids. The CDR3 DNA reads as TGTGCCAGCAGCCCATCCCTGGACAGGGGAGCTTTCTTT. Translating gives CASSPSLDRGAFF.

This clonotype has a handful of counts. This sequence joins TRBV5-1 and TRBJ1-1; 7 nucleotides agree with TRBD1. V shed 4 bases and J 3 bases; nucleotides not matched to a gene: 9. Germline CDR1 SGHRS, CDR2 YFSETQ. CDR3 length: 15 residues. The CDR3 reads CASSIRRDSYTEAFF. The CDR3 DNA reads TGCGCCAGCAGCATTCGCCGGGACAGTTACACTGAAGCTTTCTTT.

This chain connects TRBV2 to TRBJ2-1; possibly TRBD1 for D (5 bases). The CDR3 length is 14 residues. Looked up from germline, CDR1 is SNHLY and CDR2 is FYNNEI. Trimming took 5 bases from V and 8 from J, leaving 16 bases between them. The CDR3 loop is CASSQTVQGHEQFF. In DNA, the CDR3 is TGTGCCAGCAGTCAAACTGTCCAGGGCCATGAGCAGTTCTTC.

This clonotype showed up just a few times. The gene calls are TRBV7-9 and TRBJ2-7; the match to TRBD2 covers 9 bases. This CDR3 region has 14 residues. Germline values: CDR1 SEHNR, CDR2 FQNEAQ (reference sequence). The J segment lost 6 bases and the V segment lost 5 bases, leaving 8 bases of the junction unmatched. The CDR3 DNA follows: TGTGCCAGCAGCACACGGACTAGCGTCGGCGAGCAGTACTTC. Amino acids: CASSTRTSVGEQYF.

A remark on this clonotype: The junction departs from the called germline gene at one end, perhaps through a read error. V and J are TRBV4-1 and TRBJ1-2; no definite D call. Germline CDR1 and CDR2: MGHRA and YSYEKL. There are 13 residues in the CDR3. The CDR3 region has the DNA TGCGCCGGCAGCAATCAGAGAGAAGGTAGCTACACCTTC. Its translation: CAGSNQREGSYTF.

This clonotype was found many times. DNA of the CDR3: TGTGCCACCAGTGGACCAGGGGTTAACTATGGCTACACCTTC. This encodes CATSGPGVNYGYTF. The rearrangement joins TRBV24-1 to TRBJ1-2, with D perhaps TRBD1 (6 bases). Germline assignment: CDR1 KGHDR and CDR2 SFDVKD. The CDR3 spans 14 residues. V was pared by 5 bases and J by 1 base, with 10 bases between.

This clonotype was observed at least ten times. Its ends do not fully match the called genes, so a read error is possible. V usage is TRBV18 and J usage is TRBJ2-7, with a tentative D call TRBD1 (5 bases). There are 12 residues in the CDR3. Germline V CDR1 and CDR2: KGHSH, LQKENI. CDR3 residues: CASSETAYEQYF. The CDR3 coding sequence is TGCGCCAGTAGTGAGACAGCCTACGAGCAGTACTTC.

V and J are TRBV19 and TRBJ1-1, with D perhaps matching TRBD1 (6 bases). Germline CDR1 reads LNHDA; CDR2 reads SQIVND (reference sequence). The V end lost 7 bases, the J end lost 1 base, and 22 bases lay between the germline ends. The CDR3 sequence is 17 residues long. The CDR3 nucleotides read TGTGCCAGTATCAACCGGGGCAGGGGATGGAGGAACACTGAAGCTTTCTTT. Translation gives CASINRGRGWRNTEAFF.

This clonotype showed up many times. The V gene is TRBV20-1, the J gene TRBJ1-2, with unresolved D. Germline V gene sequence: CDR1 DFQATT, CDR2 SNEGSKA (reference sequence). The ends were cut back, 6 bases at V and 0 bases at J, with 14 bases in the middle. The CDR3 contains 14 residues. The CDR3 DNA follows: TGCAGTGCGACTGACCTAAATTCTAACTATGGCTACACCTTC. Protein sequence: CSATDLNSNYGYTF.

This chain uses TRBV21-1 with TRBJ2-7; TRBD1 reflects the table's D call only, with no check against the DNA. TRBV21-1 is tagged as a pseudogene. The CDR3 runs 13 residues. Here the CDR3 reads CASSTGTLGQQYF. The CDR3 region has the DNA TGTGCCAGCAGCACCGGGACCCTCGGTCAGCAGTACTTC.

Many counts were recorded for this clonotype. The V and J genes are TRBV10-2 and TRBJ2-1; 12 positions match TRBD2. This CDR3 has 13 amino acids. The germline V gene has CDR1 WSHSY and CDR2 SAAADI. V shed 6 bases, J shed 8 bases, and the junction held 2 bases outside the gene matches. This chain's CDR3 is CASRLAGGYEQFF. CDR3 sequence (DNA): TGCGCCAGCAGACTAGCGGGAGGCTATGAGCAGTTCTTC.

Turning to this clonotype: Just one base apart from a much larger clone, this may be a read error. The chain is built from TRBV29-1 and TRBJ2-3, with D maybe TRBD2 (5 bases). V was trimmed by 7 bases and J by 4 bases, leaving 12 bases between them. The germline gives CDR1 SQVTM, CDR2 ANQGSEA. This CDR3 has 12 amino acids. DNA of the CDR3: TGCAGCGGTGATCGGGATCCAGATACGCAGTATTTT. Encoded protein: CSGDRDPDTQYF.

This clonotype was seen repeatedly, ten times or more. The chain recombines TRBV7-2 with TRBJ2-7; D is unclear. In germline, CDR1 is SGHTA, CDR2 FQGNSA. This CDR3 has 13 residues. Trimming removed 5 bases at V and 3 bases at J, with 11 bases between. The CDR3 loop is CASSIIAGYEQYF. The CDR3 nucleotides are TGTGCCAGCAGCATAATTGCCGGCTACGAGCAGTACTTC.